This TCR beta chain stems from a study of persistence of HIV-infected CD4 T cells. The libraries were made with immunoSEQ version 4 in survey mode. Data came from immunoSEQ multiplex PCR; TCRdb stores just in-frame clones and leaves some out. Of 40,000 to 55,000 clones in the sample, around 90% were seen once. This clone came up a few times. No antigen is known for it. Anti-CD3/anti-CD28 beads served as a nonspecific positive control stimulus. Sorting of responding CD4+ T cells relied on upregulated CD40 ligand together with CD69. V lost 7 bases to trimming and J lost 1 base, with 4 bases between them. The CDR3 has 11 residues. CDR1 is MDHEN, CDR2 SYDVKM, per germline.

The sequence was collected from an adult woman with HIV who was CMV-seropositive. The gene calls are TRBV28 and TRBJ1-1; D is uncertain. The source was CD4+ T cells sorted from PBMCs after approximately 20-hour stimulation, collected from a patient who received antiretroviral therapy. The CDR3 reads CASTGNTEAFF. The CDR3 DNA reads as TGTGCCAGCACGGGGAACACTGAAGCTTTCTTT.